Listed below are T cell receptor beta chains from one sample, sequenced in a study of shared clonotypes between healthy human individuals. The repertoire was sequenced with immunoSEQ multiplex PCR; TCRdb's copy has only in-frame clones and lacks some. The table shows some 550,000 clones, with about 96% occurring only once. Sequencing was done on a sample of naive CD4+ T cells sorted from blood. These receptors were obtained from a woman under 40 in good health. Each CDR3 is given with its conserved first and last residue.

V gene: TRBV28
CDR3 protein: CASILGGVGKQYF

V gene: TRBV11-2
CDR3 protein: CASSLDQDRGFSALHF

V gene: TRBV20-1
CDR3 protein: CSASTDTQYF

V gene: TRBV11-1
CDR3 protein: CASSPGTGLNEQFF

V gene: TRBV6-1
CDR3 protein: CASRTGGGPGVLTF

V gene: TRBV5-6
CDR3 protein: CASSLVGGSYEQYF

V gene: TRBV5-1
CDR3 protein: CASRRSDRGDTEQFF

V gene: TRBV28
CDR3 protein: CASSSSWEQYF

V gene: TRBV27
CDR3 protein: CASRSTGTDTQYF

V gene: TRBV5-1
CDR3 protein: CASSPEGRSTAPYEQYF

V gene: TRBV5-1
CDR3 protein: CASSPEFYGYTF

V gene: TRBV27
CDR3 protein: CASRRGPGANVLTF

V gene: TRBV19
CDR3 protein: CASKGRAGSTYEQYF

V gene: TRBV19
CDR3 protein: CASSILTGTGLNQPQHF

V gene: TRBV25-1
CDR3 protein: CASMGRTWDTEAFF

V gene: TRBV18
CDR3 protein: CASSPLSTTGANVLTF

V gene: TRBV2
CDR3 protein: CASSPDRLNQPQHF

V gene: TRBV15
CDR3 protein: CATSRDSQGSKYF

V gene: TRBV10-1
CDR3 protein: CASSESEGVLTDTQYF

V gene: TRBV6-1
CDR3 protein: CASTSGTPGRYGYTF

V gene: TRBV28
CDR3 protein: CASSLLRVLATEAFF

V gene: TRBV5-4
CDR3 protein: CASSFTTLHEQFF

V gene: TRBV7-9
CDR3 protein: CASSLESFTDTQYF

V gene: TRBV28
CDR3 protein: CASSLGSSGTSYEQYF

V gene: TRBV28
CDR3 protein: CASSFAATNEKLFF

V gene: TRBV6-1
CDR3 protein: CASRRGFGYTF

V gene: TRBV4-2
CDR3 protein: CASSQVRASSGNTIYF

V gene: TRBV11-3
CDR3 protein: CASSSLFGGQETQYF

V gene: TRBV7-9
CDR3 protein: CASSPLTSGNGGETQYF

V gene: TRBV9
CDR3 protein: CASSVAQARVYEQFF

V gene: TRBV29-1
CDR3 protein: CSVEEGREGHYNEQFF

V gene: TRBV11-1
CDR3 protein: CASSLEEYSYEQYF

V gene: TRBV6-6
CDR3 protein: CASSYDRANYGYTF

V gene: TRBV5-1
CDR3 protein: CASSKATNEKLFF

V gene: TRBV19
CDR3 protein: CASSGVDYNNYGYTF

V gene: TRBV12-2
CDR3 protein: CASRLHLGVESNQPQHF

V gene: TRBV7-9
CDR3 protein: CASSNSGNTIYF

V gene: TRBV5-6
CDR3 protein: CASSLDTGGWETQYF

V gene: TRBV11-3
CDR3 protein: CASSLDPGENEQFF

V gene: TRBV5-4
CDR3 protein: CASSLEQGGGYTF

V gene: TRBV7-3
CDR3 protein: CASSLSGSATSTDTQYF

V gene: TRBV6-1
CDR3 protein: CASSELTGTNQPQHF

V gene: TRBV5-1
CDR3 protein: CASSPPSGPIHEQFF

V gene: TRBV19
CDR3 protein: CATAGDLNTEAFF

V gene: TRBV4-1
CDR3 protein: CASSQEGRSEQYF

V gene: TRBV2
CDR3 protein: CASSASRTGGNQPQHF